Given below is one TCR beta chain in context. It lacks a known antigen. Base qualities were left out, and no much larger clone turns up one base away. The entry originates in a study of blood T cell repertoires in COVID-19 (dated by TCRdb to the early 2020s). For the study in its entirety: Samples from collaborators originated in the United States, Italy and Spain and spanned both the acute and convalescent phases of COVID-19. HLA class I and class II types, where available, came from metadata supplied by the sample provider rather than from assay-based typing. The prospective study material was composed of cDNA or gDNA derived from T cells, B-cell-depleted T cells, or PBMCs. The sample metadata nearly always contained a de-identified subject ID, COVID-19 status, age in years and sex. Samples were obtained from the ongoing ImmuneRACE study (first 160 participants) and from 950 to 1,500 subjects provided by 6 global collaborators. The dataset comprised deeply sampled blood TCRbeta repertoires from subjects exposed to, actively infected with, or recovered from COVID-19. The repertoires were made available in a free public database intended to serve as a resource for research on the immune response to SARS-CoV-2. General study outcomes and caveats: How much clinical and demographic metadata was included differed by source and by participant, and the metadata was provided uncurated.

In Seattle, one collaborating source enrolled patients while the infection was active and tracked those patients longitudinally over the course of disease. Collaborating institutions collected whole blood in K2EDTA tubes following their own protocols. For TCRbeta analysis, collaborators shipped samples in one of three forms: frozen whole blood, isolated PBMCs, or DNA extracted from either of those sample types. The CDR3 holds 11 amino acids from the cysteine to the phenylalanine. Only the CDR3 DNA stays, 33 bases, in frame from base 1. As encoded in the germline V gene, CDR1 is MDHEN while CDR2 is SYDVKM. V sheds 10 bases and J sheds 8 bases, leaving 11 bases between their ends. TCRbeta CDR3 regions were amplified from genomic DNA by means of the immunoSEQ Assay, a bias-controlled multiplex PCR. The authors' pipeline ran thus. The number of nucleated cells in each sample was estimated from the amplification of reference gene primers within the assay. To quantify the absolute abundance of each unique TCRbeta CDR3 rearrangement, sequence reads were collapsed and filtered. Productive Simpson clonality was computed per sample as the square root of Simpson's diversity index over productive rearrangements. What TCRdb holds here is the immuneACCESS table cut down to in-frame rearrangements. Part of the clones is not present; checked against another copy, under half of the missing clones reflect an unresolved V gene, and the others are unexplained. V, J and clone size are taken as reported in that table, and D and trimming were inferred from the DNA itself. A total of roughly 380,000 clones appear in this sample, 89% of them only once. The top ten hold roughly 1.5% of the sample.

The sample was peripheral blood. The sequence was obtained from a woman between 40 and 55 years old with COVID-19, enrolled during active disease. The chain was built from TRBV28 and TRBJ1-4, with the D gene not clear enough to name. The nucleotides are TGTGCCATCGAAGCCGCCGAAAAACTGTTTTTT. Its protein is CAIEAAEKLFF.